This T cell receptor beta chain was recorded in a study of graft-versus-host responses after intestinal transplantation. Study summary: Every recipient had anti-thymocyte globulin induction and roughly 3 years of tacrolimus plus steroids. Whole-study results and caveats: GvH clones detected in recipient marrow included some appearing first in ileum or blood.

CD3+CD4+ and CD3+CD8+ responders that were proliferating and CFSE-low were sorted post-reaction. Trimming removed 4 bases from V and 5 bases from J; junction bases left unmatched: 6. The CDR3 covers 14 residues. The method was immunoSEQ multiplex PCR; TCRdb's version includes in-frame clones alone and lacks a portion of them. Counted here are 4,000 or so clones, approximately 30% occurring once; the ten biggest clones make up 7.9%. Sample: alloreactive CD4+ T cells from a mixed lymphocyte reaction culture, taken before transplantation. Subset meaning: CFSE-low proliferating T cells sorted from approximately 6-day pre-transplant mixed lymphocyte reaction (GvH or HvG direction). V usage is TRBV7-1 and J usage is TRBJ2-5, with 8 bases identical to TRBD2. TRBV7-1 is an ORF, and what it does is uncertain. The TCR sequence derives from a human patient who was an organ donor for intestinal transplantation. This chain's CDR3 is CASSLPRGVETQYF. DNA for the CDR3: TGTGCCAGCAGCTTACCGCGGGGGGTGGAGACCCAGTACTTC.